One and the same sample provided the 5 T cell receptor beta chains below, sequenced in a study of identical twins' blood T cells (dated by TCRdb to 2012 to 2014). Library preparation used 5' RACE. Sequencing instrument: Illumina Genome Analyzer IIx. The public reads were quality trimmed at Q25 with fastp and then assembled into clones with MiXCR by TCRdb, keeping productive beta chains. A single entry per CDR3 protein holds the most common genes and DNA from its merged rows. Across this sample there are roughly 340,000 distinct CDR3 sequences, with roughly 30% seen only once. The top ten hold 6.1% of the sample. The sample taken for sequencing was PBMCs. These receptors all come from a woman between 18 and 55 years old in good health.

In this sample, this clonotype turned up a few times. The J gene is TRBJ1-5, the V gene TRBV28; 9 bases align to TRBD1. The CDR3 has 16 residues. CDR1 MDHEN and CDR2 SYDVKM come from the germline V gene. With 3 bases clipped from V and 7 bases from J, the junction kept 10 bases outside the gene matches. The CDR3 region has the DNA TGTGCCAGCAGTTTCTTGACTGGGACAGGGTGGCAGCCCCAGCATTTT. It codes for CASSFLTGTGWQPQHF.

The chain joins TRBV19 to TRBJ1-1; D remains ambiguous. This CDR3 has 13 amino acids. Germline assignment: CDR1 LNHDA and CDR2 SQIVND (reference sequence). V was cut by 7 bases and J by 0 bases, with 9 bases left in between. As DNA, the CDR3 is TGTGCCAGTAAAGGACTCATGAACACTGAAGCTTTCTTT. This sequence encodes CASKGLMNTEAFF.

This clonotype appeared many times. The V call is TRBV24-1, the J call TRBJ1-2; D gene unclear. The CDR3 covers 13 residues. V was clipped by 6 bases and J by 1 base, with 8 bases between them. Per the germline V gene, CDR1 is KGHDR and CDR2 is SFDVKD. The DNA for the CDR3 is TGTGCCACCAGTACGAGGGTTAACTATGGCTACACCTTC. Its translation is CATSTRVNYGYTF.

This chain joins TRBV20-1 and TRBJ2-2; 9 positions match TRBD2. Germline values: CDR1 DFQATT, CDR2 SNEGSKA (reference sequence). The V segment lost 6 bases and the J segment 5 bases; nucleotides outside the gene matches: 7. The CDR3 length is 14 residues. The CDR3 sequence: CSAPLAGETGELFF. The CDR3 coding sequence is TGCAGTGCCCCCTTAGCGGGAGAGACCGGGGAGCTGTTTTTT.

This clonotype occurred many times. The chain couples TRBV20-1 to TRBJ1-1, with D hard to call. The CDR3 extends over 13 amino acids. The V gene's germline CDR1 is DFQATT and CDR2 SNEGSKA (reference sequence). The V and J ends lost 0 bases and 6 bases respectively, with 11 bases between them. CDR3 residues: CSARDQVDAEAFF. The CDR3, as DNA: TGCAGTGCTAGAGATCAAGTGGACGCTGAAGCTTTCTTT.